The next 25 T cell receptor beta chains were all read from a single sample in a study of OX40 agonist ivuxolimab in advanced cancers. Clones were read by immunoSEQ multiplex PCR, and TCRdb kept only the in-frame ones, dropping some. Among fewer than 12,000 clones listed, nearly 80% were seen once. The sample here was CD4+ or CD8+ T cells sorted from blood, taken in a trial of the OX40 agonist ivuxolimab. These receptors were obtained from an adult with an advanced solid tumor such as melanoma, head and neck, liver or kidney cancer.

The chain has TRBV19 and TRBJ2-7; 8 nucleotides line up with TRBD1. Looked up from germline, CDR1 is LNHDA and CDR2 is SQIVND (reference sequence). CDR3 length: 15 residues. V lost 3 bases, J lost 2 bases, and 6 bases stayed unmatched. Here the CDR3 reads CASSMGQALTYEQYF. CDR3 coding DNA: TGTGCCAGTAGTATGGGACAGGCCCTAACCTACGAGCAGTACTTC.

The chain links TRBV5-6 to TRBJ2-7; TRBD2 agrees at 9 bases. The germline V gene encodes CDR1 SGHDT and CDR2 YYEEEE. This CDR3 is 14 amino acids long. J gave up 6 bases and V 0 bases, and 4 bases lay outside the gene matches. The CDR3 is CASSLVAGVAEQYF. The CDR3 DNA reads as TGTGCCAGCAGCTTGGTAGCGGGAGTGGCCGAGCAGTACTTC. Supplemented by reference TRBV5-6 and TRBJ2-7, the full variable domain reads DAGVTQSPTHLIKTRGQQVTLRCSPKSGHDTVSWYQQALGQGPQFIFQYYEEEERQRGNFPDRFSGHQFPNYSSELNVNALLLGDSALYLCASSLVAGVAEQYFGPGTRLTVT.

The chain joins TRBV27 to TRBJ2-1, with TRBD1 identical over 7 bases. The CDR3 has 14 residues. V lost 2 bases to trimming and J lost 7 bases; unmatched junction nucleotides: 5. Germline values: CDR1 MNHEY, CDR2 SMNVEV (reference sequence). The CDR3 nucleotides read TGTGCCAGCAGTTTACGAGCACAGGGGAATGAGCAGTTCTTC. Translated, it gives CASSLRAQGNEQFF.

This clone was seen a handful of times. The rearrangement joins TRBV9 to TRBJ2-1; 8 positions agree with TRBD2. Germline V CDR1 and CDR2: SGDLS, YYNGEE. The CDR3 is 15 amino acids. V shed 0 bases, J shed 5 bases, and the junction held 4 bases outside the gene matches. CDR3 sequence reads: CASSVGAGGNNEQFF. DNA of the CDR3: TGTGCCAGCAGCGTAGGGGCGGGAGGAAACAATGAGCAGTTCTTC. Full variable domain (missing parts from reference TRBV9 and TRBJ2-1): DSGVTQTPKHLITATGQRVTLRCSPRSGDLSVYWYQQSLDQGLQFLIQYYNGEERAKGNILERFSAQQFPDLHSELNLSSLELGDSALYFCASSVGAGGNNEQFFGPGTRLTVL.

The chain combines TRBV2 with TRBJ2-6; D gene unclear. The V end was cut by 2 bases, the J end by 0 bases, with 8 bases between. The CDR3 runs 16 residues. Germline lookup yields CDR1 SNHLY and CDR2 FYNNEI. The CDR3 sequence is CASSEWVSSGANVLTF. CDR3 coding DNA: TGTGCCAGCAGTGAATGGGTGAGCTCTGGGGCCAACGTCCTGACTTTC.

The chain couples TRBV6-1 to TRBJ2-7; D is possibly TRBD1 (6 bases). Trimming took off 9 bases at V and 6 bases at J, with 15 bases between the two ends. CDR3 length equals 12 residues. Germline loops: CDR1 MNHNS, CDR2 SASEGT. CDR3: CASTYRVSEQYF. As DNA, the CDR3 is TGTGCCAGTACCTACAGGGTTAGCGAGCAGTACTTC.

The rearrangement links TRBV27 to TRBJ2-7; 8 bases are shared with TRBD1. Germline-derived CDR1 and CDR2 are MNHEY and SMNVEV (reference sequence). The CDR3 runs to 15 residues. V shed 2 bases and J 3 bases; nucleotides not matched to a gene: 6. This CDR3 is CASSLPTGGFYEQYF. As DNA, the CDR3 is TGTGCCAGCAGTTTACCCACAGGGGGGTTCTACGAGCAGTACTTC.

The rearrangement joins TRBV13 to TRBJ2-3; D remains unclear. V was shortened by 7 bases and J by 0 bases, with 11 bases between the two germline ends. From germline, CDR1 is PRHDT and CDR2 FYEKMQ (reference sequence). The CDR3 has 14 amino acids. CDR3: CASTLGGSTDTQYF. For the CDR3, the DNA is TGTGCCAGCACCCTTGGCGGAAGCACAGATACGCAGTATTTT.

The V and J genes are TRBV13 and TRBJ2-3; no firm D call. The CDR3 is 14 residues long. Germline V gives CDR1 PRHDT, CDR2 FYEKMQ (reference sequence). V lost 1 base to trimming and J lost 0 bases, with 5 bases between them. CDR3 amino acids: CASSLVTSTDTQYF. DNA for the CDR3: TGTGCCAGCAGCTTAGTAACTAGCACAGATACGCAGTATTTT.

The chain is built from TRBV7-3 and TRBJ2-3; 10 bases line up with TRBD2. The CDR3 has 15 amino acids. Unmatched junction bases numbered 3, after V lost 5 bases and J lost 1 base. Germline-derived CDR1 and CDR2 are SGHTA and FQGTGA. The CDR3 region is CASSPGTSGTDTQYF. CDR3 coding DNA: TGTGCCAGCAGCCCGGGGACTAGCGGCACAGATACGCAGTATTTT.

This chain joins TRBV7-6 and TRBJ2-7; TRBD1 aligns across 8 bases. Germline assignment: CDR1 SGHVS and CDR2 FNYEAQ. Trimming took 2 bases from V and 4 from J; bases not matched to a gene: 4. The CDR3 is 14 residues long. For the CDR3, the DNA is TGTGCCAGCAGCTTATCAACAGGGGGGTACGAGCAGTACTTC. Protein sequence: CASSLSTGGYEQYF.

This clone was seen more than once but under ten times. CDR3 protein: CASSLMRLAGVDEQFF. CDR3 DNA sequence: TGTGCCAGCAGCTTGATGCGGCTAGCGGGAGTTGATGAGCAGTTCTTC. The gene calls are TRBV5-6 and TRBJ2-1; 10 nucleotides line up with TRBD2. The CDR3 has 16 residues. CDR1 and CDR2 (germline): SGHDT, YYEEEE. J was trimmed by 8 bases and V by 1 base; bases with no gene match: 9.

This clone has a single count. CDR3 sequence: CASSDRTNSGNTIYF. The CDR3 bases are TGTGCCAGCAGTGACCGGACTAACTCTGGAAACACCATATATTTT. The V and J genes are TRBV6-1 and TRBJ1-3; no reliable D call. Trimming removed 3 bases at V and 0 bases at J, with 9 bases between. Looked up from germline, CDR1 is MNHNS and CDR2 is SASEGT. CDR3 size: 15 residues.

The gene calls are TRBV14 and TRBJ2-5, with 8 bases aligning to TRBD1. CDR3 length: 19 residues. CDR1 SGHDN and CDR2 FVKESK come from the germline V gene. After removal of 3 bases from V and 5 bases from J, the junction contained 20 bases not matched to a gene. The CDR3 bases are TGTGCCAGCAGCCATCCCCGGGACCGACAGGGGAGACCCCATGAGACCCAGTACTTC. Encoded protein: CASSHPRDRQGRPHETQYF.

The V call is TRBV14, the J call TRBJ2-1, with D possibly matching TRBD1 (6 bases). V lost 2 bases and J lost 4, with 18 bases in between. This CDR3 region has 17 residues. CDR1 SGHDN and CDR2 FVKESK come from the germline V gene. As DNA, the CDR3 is TGTGCCAGCAGCCAATTGCAGGGACAAAAGGCGTACAATGAGCAGTTCTTC. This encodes CASSQLQGQKAYNEQFF.

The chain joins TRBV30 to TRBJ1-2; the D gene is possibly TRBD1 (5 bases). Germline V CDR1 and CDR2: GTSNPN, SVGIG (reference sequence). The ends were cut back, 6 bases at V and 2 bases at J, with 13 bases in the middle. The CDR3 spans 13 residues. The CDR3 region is CACTTEKNYGYTF. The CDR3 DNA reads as TGTGCCTGTACGACAGAGAAAAACTATGGCTACACCTTC. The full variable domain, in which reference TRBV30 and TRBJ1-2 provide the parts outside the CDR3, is SQTIHQWPATLVQPVGSPLSLECTVEGTSNPNLYWYRQAAGRGLQLLFYSVGIGQISSEVPQNLSASRPQDRQFILSSKKLLLSDSGFYLCACTTEKNYGYTFGSGTRLTVV.

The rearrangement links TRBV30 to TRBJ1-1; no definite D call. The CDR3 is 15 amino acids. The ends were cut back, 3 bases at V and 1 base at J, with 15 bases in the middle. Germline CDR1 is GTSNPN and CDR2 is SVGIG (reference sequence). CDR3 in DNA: TGTGCCTGGAGCGAGAGGTTGGGAGGGAACACTGAAGCTTTCTTT. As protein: CAWSERLGGNTEAFF.

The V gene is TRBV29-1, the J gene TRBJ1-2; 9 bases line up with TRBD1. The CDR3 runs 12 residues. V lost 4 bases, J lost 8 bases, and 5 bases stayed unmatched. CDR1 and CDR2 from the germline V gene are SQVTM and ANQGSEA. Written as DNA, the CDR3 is TGCAGCGTTGGACAGGGGGGCGGAGGCTACACCTTC. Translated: CSVGQGGGGYTF.

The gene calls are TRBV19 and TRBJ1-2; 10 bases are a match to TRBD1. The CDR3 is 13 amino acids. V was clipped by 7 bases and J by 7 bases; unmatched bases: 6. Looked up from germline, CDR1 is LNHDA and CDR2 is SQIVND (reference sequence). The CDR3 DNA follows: TGTGCCAGTATGGACAGGGGGGTACGTGGCTACACCTTC. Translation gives CASMDRGVRGYTF.

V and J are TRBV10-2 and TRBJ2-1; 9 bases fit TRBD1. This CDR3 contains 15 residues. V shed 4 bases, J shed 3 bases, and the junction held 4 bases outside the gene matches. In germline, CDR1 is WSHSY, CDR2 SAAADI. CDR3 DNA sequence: TGCGCCAGCAGTGCCTGGGGACAGGGCTACAATGAGCAGTTCTTC. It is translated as CASSAWGQGYNEQFF.

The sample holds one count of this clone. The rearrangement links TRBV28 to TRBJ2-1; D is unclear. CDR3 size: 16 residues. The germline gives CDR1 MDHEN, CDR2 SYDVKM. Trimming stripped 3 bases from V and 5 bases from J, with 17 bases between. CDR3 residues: CASSFISVSGDNEQFF. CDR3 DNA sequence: TGTGCCAGCAGTTTTATAAGCGTTTCTGGGGACAATGAGCAGTTCTTC.

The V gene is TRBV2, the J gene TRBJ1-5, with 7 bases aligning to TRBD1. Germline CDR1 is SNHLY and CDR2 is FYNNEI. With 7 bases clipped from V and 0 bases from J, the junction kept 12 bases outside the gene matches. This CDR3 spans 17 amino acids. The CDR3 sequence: CASTHTTRDSSNQPQHF. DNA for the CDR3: TGTGCCAGCACCCATACAACGAGGGACAGTAGCAATCAGCCCCAGCATTTT. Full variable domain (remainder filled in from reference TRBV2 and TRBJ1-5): EPEVTQTPSHQVTQMGQEVILRCVPISNHLYFYWYRQILGQKVEFLVSFYNNEISEKSEIFDDQFSVERPDGSNFTLKIRSTKLEDSAMYFCASTHTTRDSSNQPQHFGDGTRLSIL.

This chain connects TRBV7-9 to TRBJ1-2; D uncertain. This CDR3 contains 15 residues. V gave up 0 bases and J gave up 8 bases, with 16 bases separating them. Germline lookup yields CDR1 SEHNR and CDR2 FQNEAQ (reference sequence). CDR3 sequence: CASSLAQGDPWGYTF. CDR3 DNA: TGTGCCAGCAGCTTAGCGCAAGGCGACCCTTGGGGCTACACCTTC.

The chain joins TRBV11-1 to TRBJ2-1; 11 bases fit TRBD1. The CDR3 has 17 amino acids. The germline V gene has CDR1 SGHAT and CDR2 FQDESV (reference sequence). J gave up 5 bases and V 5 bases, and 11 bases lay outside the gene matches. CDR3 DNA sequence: TGTGCCAGCAGCGTTTCTAGGGGACAGGGGGTAGACAATGAGCAGTTCTTC. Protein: CASSVSRGQGVDNEQFF.

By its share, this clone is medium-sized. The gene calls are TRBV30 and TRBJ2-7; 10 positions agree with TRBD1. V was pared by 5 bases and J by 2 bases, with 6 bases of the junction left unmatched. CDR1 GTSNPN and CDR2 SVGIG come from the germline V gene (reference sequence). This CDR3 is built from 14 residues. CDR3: CAWQSGQGPYEQYF. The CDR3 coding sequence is TGTGCCTGGCAATCGGGACAGGGGCCCTACGAGCAGTACTTC.